This T cell receptor (beta chain) was recorded in a study of long-term antiretroviral therapy in people with HIV. CDR1 is SGHAT, CDR2 FQNNGV, per germline. The CDR3 consists of 11 residues. The V gene lost 1 base and the J gene lost 6 bases, with 3 bases spanning the gap. Running of the v3.0 immunoSEQ assay took place at survey level. Using immunoSEQ multiplex PCR, the repertoire was profiled, and TCRdb retains in-frame clones only, with some absent. This table holds more than 20,000 clones, roughly 80% found once. For this clone: What it recognizes is unknown.

Study-wide results and limits: Whichever time point was examined, clones expanded before ART dominated the repertoire. When set beside controls, HIV repertoires had CDR3 length ranges that were narrower.

The source material was unsorted PBMCs, sampled 4.4 years after starting antiretroviral therapy. The V call is TRBV11-2, the J call TRBJ1-1; D uncertain. The clonotype was recovered from a man between 25 and 39 years old with HIV. CDR3 in amino acids: CASSLGPEAFF. The CDR3 region has the DNA TGTGCCAGCAGCTTAGGCCCTGAAGCTTTCTTT.